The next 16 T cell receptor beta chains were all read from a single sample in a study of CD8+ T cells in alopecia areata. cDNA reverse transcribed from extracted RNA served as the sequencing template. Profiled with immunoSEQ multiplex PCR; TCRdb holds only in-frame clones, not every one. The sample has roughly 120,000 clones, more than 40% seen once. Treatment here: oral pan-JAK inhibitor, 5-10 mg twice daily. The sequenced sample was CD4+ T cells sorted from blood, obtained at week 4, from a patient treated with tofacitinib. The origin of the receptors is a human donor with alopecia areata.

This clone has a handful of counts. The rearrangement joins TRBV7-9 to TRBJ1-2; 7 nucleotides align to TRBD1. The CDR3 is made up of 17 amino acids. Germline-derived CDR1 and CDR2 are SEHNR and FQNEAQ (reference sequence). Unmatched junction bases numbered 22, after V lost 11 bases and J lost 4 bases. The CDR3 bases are TGTGCCGTACCGACCAGGGGGTCCGACAGACTTCTCTATGGCTACACCTTC. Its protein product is CAVPTRGSDRLLYGYTF.

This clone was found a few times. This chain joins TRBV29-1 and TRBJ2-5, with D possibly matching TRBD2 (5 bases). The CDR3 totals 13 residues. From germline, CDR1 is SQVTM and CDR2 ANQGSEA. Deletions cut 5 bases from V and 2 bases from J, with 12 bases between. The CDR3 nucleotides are TGCAGCGTTCGGCAGCGGCTTCAAGAGACCCAGTACTTC. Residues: CSVRQRLQETQYF.

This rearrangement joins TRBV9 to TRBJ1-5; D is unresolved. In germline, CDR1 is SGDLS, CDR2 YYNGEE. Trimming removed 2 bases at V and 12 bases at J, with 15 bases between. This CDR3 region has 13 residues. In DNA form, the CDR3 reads TGTGCCAGCAGCGTCGACGGTACAGCACGCCAGCATTTT. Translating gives CASSVDGTARQHF.

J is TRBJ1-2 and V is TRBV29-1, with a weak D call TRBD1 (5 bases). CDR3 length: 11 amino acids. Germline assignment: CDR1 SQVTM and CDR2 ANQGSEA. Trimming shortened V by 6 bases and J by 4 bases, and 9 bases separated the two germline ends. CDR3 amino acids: CSVPDSYGYTF. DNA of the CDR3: TGCAGCGTACCCGACAGCTATGGCTACACCTTC.

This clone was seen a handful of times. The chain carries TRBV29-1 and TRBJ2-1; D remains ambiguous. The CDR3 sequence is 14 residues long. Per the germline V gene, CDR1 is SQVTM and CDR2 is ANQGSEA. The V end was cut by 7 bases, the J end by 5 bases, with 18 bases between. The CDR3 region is CSAPGPYPNNEQFF. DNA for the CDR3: TGCAGCGCCCCGGGCCCCTATCCGAACAATGAGCAGTTCTTC.

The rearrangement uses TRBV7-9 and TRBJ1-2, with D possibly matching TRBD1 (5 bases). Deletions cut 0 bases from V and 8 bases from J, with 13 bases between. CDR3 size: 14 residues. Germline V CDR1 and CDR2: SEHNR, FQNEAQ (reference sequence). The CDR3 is CASSLAILGTGYTF. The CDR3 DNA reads TGTGCCAGCAGCTTAGCGATTCTCGGGACCGGCTACACCTTC. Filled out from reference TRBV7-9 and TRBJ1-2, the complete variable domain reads DTGVSQNPRHKITKRGQNVTFRCDPISEHNRLYWYRQTLGQGPEFLTYFQNEAQLEKSRLLSDRFSAERPKGSFSTLEIQRTEQGDSAMYLCASSLAILGTGYTFGSGTRLTVV.

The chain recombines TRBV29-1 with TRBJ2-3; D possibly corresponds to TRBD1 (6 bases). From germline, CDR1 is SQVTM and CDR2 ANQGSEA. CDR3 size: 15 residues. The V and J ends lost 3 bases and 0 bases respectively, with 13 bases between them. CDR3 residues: CSVDRGTSSTDTQYF. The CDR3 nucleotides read TGCAGCGTTGACCGAGGGACAAGCAGCACAGATACGCAGTATTTT.

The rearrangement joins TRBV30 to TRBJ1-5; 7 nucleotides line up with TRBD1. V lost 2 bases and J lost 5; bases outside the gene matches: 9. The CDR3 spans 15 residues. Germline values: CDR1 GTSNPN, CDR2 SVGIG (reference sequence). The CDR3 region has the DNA TGTGCCTGGAGTCCCCAGACAGGGACCCATCAGCCCCAGCATTTT. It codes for CAWSPQTGTHQPQHF.

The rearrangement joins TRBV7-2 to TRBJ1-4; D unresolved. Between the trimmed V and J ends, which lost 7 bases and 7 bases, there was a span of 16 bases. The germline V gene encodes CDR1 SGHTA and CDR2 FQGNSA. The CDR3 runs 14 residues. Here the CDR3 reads CASTLQGISEKLFF. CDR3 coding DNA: TGTGCCAGCACCCTTCAAGGGATTAGTGAAAAACTGTTTTTT.

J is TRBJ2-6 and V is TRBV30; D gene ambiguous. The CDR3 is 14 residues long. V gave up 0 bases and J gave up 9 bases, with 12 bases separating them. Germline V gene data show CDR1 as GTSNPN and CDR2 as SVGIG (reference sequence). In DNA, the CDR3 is TGTGCCTGGAGTGTACATAAGGGATTCAACGTCCTGACTTTC. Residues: CAWSVHKGFNVLTF.

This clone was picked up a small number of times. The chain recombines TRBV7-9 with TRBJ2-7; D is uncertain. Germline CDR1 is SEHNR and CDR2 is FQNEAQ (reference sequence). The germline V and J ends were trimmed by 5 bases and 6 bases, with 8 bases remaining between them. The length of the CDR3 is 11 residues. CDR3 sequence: CASSVGREQYF. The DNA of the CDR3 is TGTGCCAGCAGCGTCGGACGCGAGCAGTACTTC.

The CDR3 DNA follows: TGTGCCAGCAGTGAATGGAGACTAGCGGGGAGACCCTACGAGCAGTACTTC. Protein sequence: CASSEWRLAGRPYEQYF. The chain links TRBV6-1 to TRBJ2-7; 11 nucleotides match TRBD2. CDR1 and CDR2 (germline): MNHNS, SASEGT. The CDR3 consists of 17 residues. V was clipped by 2 bases and J by 2 bases; unmatched bases: 8.

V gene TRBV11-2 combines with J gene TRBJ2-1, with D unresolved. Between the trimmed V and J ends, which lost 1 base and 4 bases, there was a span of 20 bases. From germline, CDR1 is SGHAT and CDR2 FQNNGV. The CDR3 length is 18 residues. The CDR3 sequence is CASSLVTVRSGSYNEQFF. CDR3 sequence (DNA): TGTGCCAGCAGCTTAGTTACCGTAAGAAGTGGATCGTACAATGAGCAGTTCTTC.

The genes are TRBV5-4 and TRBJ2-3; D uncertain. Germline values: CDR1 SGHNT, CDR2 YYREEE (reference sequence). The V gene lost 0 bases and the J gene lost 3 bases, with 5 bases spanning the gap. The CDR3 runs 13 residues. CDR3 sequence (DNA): TGTGCCAGCAGCTTGGAGACGACAGATACGCAGTATTTT. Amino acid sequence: CASSLETTDTQYF.

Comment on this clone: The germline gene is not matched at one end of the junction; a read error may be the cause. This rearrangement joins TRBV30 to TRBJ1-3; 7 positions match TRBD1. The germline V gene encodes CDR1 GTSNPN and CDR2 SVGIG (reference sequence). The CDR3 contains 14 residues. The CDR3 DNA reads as TGTGCCTGGAGTACGGGACAGCCTGGGAACACCATATATTTT. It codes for CAWSTGQPGNTIYF. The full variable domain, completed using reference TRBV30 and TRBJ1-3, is SQTIHQWPATLVQPVGSPLSLECTVEGTSNPNLYWYRQAAGRGLQLLFYSVGIGQISSEVPQNLSASRPQDRQFILSSKKLLLSDSGFYLCAWSTGQPGNTIYFGEGSWLTVV.

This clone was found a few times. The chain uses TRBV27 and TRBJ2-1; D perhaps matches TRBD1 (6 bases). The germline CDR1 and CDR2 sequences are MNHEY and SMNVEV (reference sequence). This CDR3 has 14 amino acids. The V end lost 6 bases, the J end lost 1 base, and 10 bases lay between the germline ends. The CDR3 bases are TGTGCCAGCAGCAGACAGGAATCCTACAATGAGCAGTTCTTC. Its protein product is CASSRQESYNEQFF.